A single sample gave rise to the 31 T cell receptor beta chains below, sequenced in a study of blood T cell repertoires in COVID-19. TCRdb's copy holds only in-frame clones and misses some; the assay was immunoSEQ multiplex PCR. The sample lists hundreds of thousands of clones, 75% to 85% occurring once. Sequencing input: peripheral blood. These receptors all come from a man aged 45-65 years with COVID-19, enrolled during active disease.

CDR3 residues: CASGDRSGVSTGELFF. CDR3 sequence (DNA): TGCGCCAGCGGGGACAGGTCGGGTGTATCCACCGGGGAGCTGTTTTTT. The chain recombines TRBV5-1 with TRBJ2-2; the match to TRBD1 covers 8 bases. CDR3 length equals 16 residues. With 7 bases clipped from V and 4 bases from J, the junction kept 12 bases outside the gene matches. Germline V gene sequence: CDR1 SGHRS, CDR2 YFSETQ.

This rearrangement joins TRBV2 to TRBJ1-5; TRBD1 matches at 8 bases. The V segment lost 4 bases and the J segment 3 bases; nucleotides outside the gene matches: 2. CDR3 length: 14 residues. CDR1 and CDR2 from the germline V gene are SNHLY and FYNNEI. CDR3 bases: TGTGCCAGCAGTGGACAGGGGATCAATCAGCCCCAGCATTTT. Translated, it gives CASSGQGINQPQHF. Drawing the rest from reference TRBV2 and TRBJ1-5, the complete variable domain is EPEVTQTPSHQVTQMGQEVILRCVPISNHLYFYWYRQILGQKVEFLVSFYNNEISEKSEIFDDQFSVERPDGSNFTLKIRSTKLEDSAMYFCASSGQGINQPQHFGDGTRLSIL.

A few counts support this clone. This chain links TRBV2 with TRBJ1-1; D remains unclear. The CDR3 has 14 residues. Per germline, CDR1 SNHLY and CDR2 FYNNEI. With 6 bases removed from V and 2 bases from J, the gap between germline ends came to 13 bases. CDR3 DNA sequence: TGTGCCAGCAGGCCAGACAACTTCAACACTGAAGCTTTCTTT. Encoded protein: CASRPDNFNTEAFF.

V usage is TRBV19 and J usage is TRBJ2-7; D is unclear. This CDR3 region has 13 residues. Germline V gives CDR1 LNHDA, CDR2 SQIVND (reference sequence). With 6 bases removed from V and 1 base from J, the gap between germline ends came to 10 bases. The CDR3 spells CASSPAKSYEQYF. Written as DNA, the CDR3 is TGTGCCAGTAGCCCAGCGAAATCCTACGAGCAGTACTTC.

The chain combines TRBV28 with TRBJ1-5; tentatively, D is TRBD1 (6 bases). Trimming took off 4 bases at V and 7 bases at J, with 20 bases between the two ends. CDR3 length: 16 amino acids. The germline V gene has CDR1 MDHEN and CDR2 SYDVKM. CDR3 DNA sequence: TGTGCCAGCAGTTCCCGCAAAACAGGGCTGGGGCAGCCCCAGCATTTT. This encodes CASSSRKTGLGQPQHF. Variable domain in full (rest from reference TRBV28 and TRBJ1-5): DVKVTQSSRYLVKRTGEKVFLECVQDMDHENMFWYRQDPGLGLRLIYFSYDVKMKEKGDIPEGYSVSREKKERFSLILESASTNQTSMYLCASSSRKTGLGQPQHFGDGTRLSIL.

The chain combines TRBV6-5 with TRBJ1-6, with a tentative D call TRBD1 (5 bases). The CDR3 is 11 residues long. CDR1 is MNHEY and CDR2 is SVGAGI in the germline V gene. The germline V and J ends were trimmed by 7 bases and 14 bases, with 12 bases remaining between them. Here the CDR3 DNA reads TGTGCCAGCACAGGGTTTGGGTCCCTCCACTTT. It codes for CASTGFGSLHF.

The chain has TRBV10-3 and TRBJ2-5, with TRBD2 matching over 13 bases. This CDR3 region has 19 residues. The germline V gene has CDR1 ENHRY and CDR2 SYGVKD. J was trimmed by 0 bases and V by 3 bases; bases with no gene match: 10. The chain's CDR3 is CAISDRLAGGRTYQETQYF. CDR3 DNA sequence: TGTGCCATCAGTGACCGACTAGCGGGGGGAAGAACGTACCAAGAGACCCAGTACTTC.

This chain connects TRBV12-3 or TRBV12-4 to TRBJ2-5; 8 bases map to TRBD1. V was pared by 5 bases and J by 5 bases, with 4 bases of the junction left unmatched. The CDR3 length is 13 residues. The CDR3 coding sequence is TGTGCCAGCAGTCAGCGGACAGGGGAGACCCAGTACTTC. This sequence encodes CASSQRTGETQYF.

The chain joins TRBV9 to TRBJ2-2; 10 nucleotides agree with TRBD2. J was trimmed by 4 bases and V by 5 bases; bases with no gene match: 2. The CDR3 sequence is 14 residues long. Germline CDR1 is SGDLS and CDR2 is YYNGEE. CDR3 nucleotide sequence: TGTGCCAGCAGTGGACTAGCGGCCACCGGGGAGCTGTTTTTT. It is translated as CASSGLAATGELFF. The complete variable domain, with remaining parts taken from reference TRBV9 and TRBJ2-2, reads DSGVTQTPKHLITATGQRVTLRCSPRSGDLSVYWYQQSLDQGLQFLIQYYNGEERAKGNILERFSAQQFPDLHSELNLSSLELGDSALYFCASSGLAATGELFFGEGSRLTVL.

Only one count was recorded for this clone. The chain couples TRBV11-2 to TRBJ1-5; tentatively, D is TRBD1 (5 bases). Trimming took off 3 bases at V and 4 bases at J, with 13 bases between the two ends. The CDR3 runs to 15 residues. Germline lookup yields CDR1 SGHAT and CDR2 FQNNGV. The CDR3 DNA sequence: TGTGCCAGCAGCTTGGTGGGGCAGCCTAATCAGCCCCAGCATTTT. Its protein is CASSLVGQPNQPQHF.

The V call is TRBV6-5, the J call TRBJ2-7, with TRBD1 matching over 9 bases. CDR1 MNHEY and CDR2 SVGAGI come from the germline V gene. The CDR3 is made up of 13 amino acids. After removal of 7 bases from V and 6 bases from J, the junction contained 7 bases not matched to a gene. CDR3 region: CASTGTGLREQYF. Written as DNA, the CDR3 is TGTGCCAGCACAGGGACAGGGCTTCGCGAGCAGTACTTC.

The chain combines TRBV4-3 with TRBJ2-6; tentatively, D is TRBD2 (5 bases). The CDR3 totals 20 residues. In germline, CDR1 is LGHNA, CDR2 YSLEER. Deletions cut 5 bases from V and 0 bases from J, with 23 bases between. The CDR3 reads CASSSRSVLEGNSGANVLTF. CDR3 in DNA: TGCGCCAGCAGCTCCCGGTCGGTTCTCGAGGGCAACTCTGGGGCCAACGTCCTGACTTTC.

The chain couples TRBV2 to TRBJ1-2; possibly TRBD1 for D (5 bases). From germline, CDR1 is SNHLY and CDR2 FYNNEI. The V gene lost 7 bases and the J gene lost 6 bases, with 21 bases spanning the gap. This CDR3 region has 15 residues. Here the CDR3 DNA reads TGTGCCAGCACCGAATCCCTTGCCAGGGCGGATGGCTACACCTTC. As protein: CASTESLARADGYTF.

This clone appeared a single time. The chain combines TRBV23-1 with TRBJ2-7; possible D gene TRBD1, 6 bases. TRBV23-1 is an ORF, with its function uncertain. This CDR3 spans 15 amino acids. With 2 bases removed from V and 2 bases from J, the gap between germline ends came to 13 bases. The CDR3 here is CASSQGQPPAYEQYF. CDR3 in DNA: TGCGCCAGCAGTCAAGGACAGCCCCCGGCCTACGAGCAGTACTTC.

This clone was counted only a few times. The V gene is TRBV7-3, the J gene TRBJ2-1, with D possibly matching TRBD1 (6 bases). CDR3 length equals 15 residues. The V and J ends lost 3 bases and 4 bases respectively, with 13 bases between them. CDR1 and CDR2 from the germline V gene are SGHTA and FQGTGA. CDR3 sequence reads: CASSFEAGAYNEQFF. The CDR3 DNA reads as TGTGCCAGCAGCTTCGAGGCAGGGGCTTACAATGAGCAGTTCTTC.

This chain uses TRBV4-1 with TRBJ1-2, with D perhaps matching TRBD1 (5 bases). The germline gives CDR1 MGHRA, CDR2 YSYEKL. V lost 3 bases and J 1 base, leaving 9 bases between the germline ends. This CDR3 has 14 amino acids. CDR3 loop: CASSQTDSNYGYTF. DNA of the CDR3: TGCGCCAGCAGCCAGACCGACAGTAACTATGGCTACACCTTC.

This clone turned up a few times. The V gene is TRBV12-3 or TRBV12-4, the J gene TRBJ1-1, with D perhaps TRBD1 (5 bases). Trimming took 2 bases from V and 3 from J, leaving 7 bases between them. The CDR3 extends over 13 amino acids. The CDR3 DNA is TGTGCCAGCAGTTTAAGGGGCTACACTGAAGCTTTCTTT. This sequence encodes CASSLRGYTEAFF.

V is TRBV5-1 and J is TRBJ1-1; 7 positions match TRBD1. CDR3 length: 13 residues. J was trimmed by 4 bases and V by 5 bases; bases with no gene match: 5. Germline V gives CDR1 SGHRS, CDR2 YFSETQ. The CDR3 region has the DNA TGCGCCAGCAGAGAAGCAGGGGGCACTGAAGCTTTCTTT. This gives the protein CASREAGGTEAFF.

The chain has TRBV2 and TRBJ2-2; 7 bases line up with TRBD1. The V segment lost 7 bases and the J segment 5 bases; nucleotides outside the gene matches: 7. CDR3 length equals 14 residues. Looked up from germline, CDR1 is SNHLY and CDR2 is FYNNEI. CDR3 coding DNA: TGTGCCAGCAACAAACTACAGGGGACCGGGGAGCTGTTTTTT. This encodes CASNKLQGTGELFF. Combining the CDR3 with reference TRBV2 and TRBJ2-2 gives the whole variable domain EPEVTQTPSHQVTQMGQEVILRCVPISNHLYFYWYRQILGQKVEFLVSFYNNEISEKSEIFDDQFSVERPDGSNFTLKIRSTKLEDSAMYFCASNKLQGTGELFFGEGSRLTVL.

The chain recombines TRBV18 with TRBJ1-2; 8 nucleotides match TRBD1. CDR3 length: 14 amino acids. The junction had 6 bases not matched to a gene; V was cut back by 3 bases and J by 6 bases. Germline CDR1 and CDR2: KGHSH and LQKENI. The CDR3 DNA follows: TGTGCCAGCTCACCCGAAGGACAGGGCCATGGCTACACCTTC. Translation gives CASSPEGQGHGYTF.

The chain joins TRBV28 to TRBJ1-2; D remains unclear. Germline CDR1 reads MDHEN; CDR2 reads SYDVKM. The CDR3 loop spans 17 amino acids. V lost 3 bases to trimming and J lost 4 bases, with 21 bases between them. The DNA of the CDR3 is TGTGCCAGCAGTTTCCTACAGCCGGTACCCGTTGGCTATGGCTACACCTTC. Amino acid sequence: CASSFLQPVPVGYGYTF.

The chain links TRBV18 to TRBJ1-2; 7 bases are a match to TRBD1. Germline CDR1 is KGHSH and CDR2 is LQKENI. This CDR3 contains 15 residues. The junction had 9 bases not matched to a gene; V was cut back by 3 bases and J by 5 bases. The CDR3 sequence: CASSPGAGGAYGYTF. The CDR3 nucleotides are TGTGCCAGCTCACCCGGGGCAGGGGGTGCTTATGGCTACACCTTC.

The chain is built from TRBV9 and TRBJ2-3; 8 nucleotides agree with TRBD2. V lost 6 bases, J lost 6 bases, and 12 bases stayed unmatched. CDR1 and CDR2 (germline): SGDLS, YYNGEE. This CDR3 is built from 15 residues. The CDR3 region has the DNA TGTGCCAGCACCACCACCGGGGGGGCGCTGGATACGCAGTATTTT. It yields the protein CASTTTGGALDTQYF.

The genes are TRBV19 and TRBJ2-7; D is perhaps TRBD1 (6 bases). The ends were cut back, 7 bases at V and 2 bases at J, with 15 bases in the middle. From germline, CDR1 is LNHDA and CDR2 SQIVND (reference sequence). The CDR3 is made up of 14 amino acids. The CDR3 bases are TGTGCCAGTAAACCGGGACAAGGAGCCTACGAGCAGTACTTC. It is translated as CASKPGQGAYEQYF.

The chain employs TRBV6-5 and TRBJ1-2; 8 bases align to TRBD1. The CDR3 contains 14 residues. V gave up 7 bases and J gave up 4 bases; unmatched junction bases: 8. The germline V gene encodes CDR1 MNHEY and CDR2 SVGAGI. CDR3 in DNA: TGTGCCAGCACTAAACAGGGGGGATTCTATGGCTACACCTTC. Protein sequence: CASTKQGGFYGYTF.

The CDR3 loop is CASSFQQGNYGYTF. The CDR3 coding sequence is TGTGCCAGCAGCTTTCAGCAGGGCAACTATGGCTACACCTTC. The chain links TRBV7-2 to TRBJ1-2; tentative D call: TRBD1 (5 bases). The CDR3 totals 14 residues. Trimming took 3 bases from V and 2 from J, leaving 10 bases between them. Germline CDR1 SGHTA, CDR2 FQGNSA.

The J gene is TRBJ2-1, the V gene TRBV7-2; D possibly corresponds to TRBD1 (5 bases). Germline lookup yields CDR1 SGHTA and CDR2 FQGNSA. The CDR3 covers 14 residues. V lost 4 bases, J lost 2 bases, and 9 bases lay in between. The CDR3 DNA sequence: TGTGCCAGCAGCTCTAGGGGCCCCTACAATGAGCAGTTCTTC. Translating gives CASSSRGPYNEQFF.

This clone has only one observation. The J gene is TRBJ1-2, the V gene TRBV19; possible D gene TRBD1, 5 bases. The V gene's germline CDR1 is LNHDA and CDR2 SQIVND (reference sequence). With 1 base removed from V and 3 bases from J, the gap between germline ends came to 9 bases. The CDR3 is 14 residues long. The CDR3 DNA reads TGTGCCAGTAGTATAGGGACAAACCACTATGGCTACACCTTC. Its protein is CASSIGTNHYGYTF.

This chain connects TRBV3-1 (or the pseudogene TRBV3-2) to TRBJ1-4; 10 bases map to TRBD1. The CDR3 has 15 amino acids. Germline V lookup: CDR1 LGHDT, CDR2 YNNKEL (reference sequence). V gave up 4 bases and J gave up 7 bases; unmatched junction bases: 6. CDR3 sequence (DNA): TGTGCCAGCAGCCTAGCGGGACAGGGGACTGAAAAACTGTTTTTT. It translates to CASSLAGQGTEKLFF.

The chain joins TRBV11-1 to TRBJ2-1, with 9 positions matching TRBD2. In germline, CDR1 is SGHAT, CDR2 FQDESV (reference sequence). This CDR3 has 17 residues. Trimming cost V 0 bases and J 7 bases; bases outside gene matches: 10. The CDR3 reads CASSLAALAGGSNEQFF. The CDR3 region has the DNA TGTGCCAGCAGCTTAGCCGCTTTGGCGGGGGGGAGTAATGAGCAGTTCTTC.

This chain links TRBV28 with TRBJ2-4, with 9 bases fitting TRBD1. Looked up from germline, CDR1 is MDHEN and CDR2 is SYDVKM. With V trimmed by 4 bases and J by 9 bases, 10 bases remained unmatched. The CDR3 totals 15 residues. CDR3 nucleotide sequence: TGTGCCAGCAGTTCCTCCGGGACAGGGCCTCGCATTCAGTACTTC. Protein sequence: CASSSSGTGPRIQYF.